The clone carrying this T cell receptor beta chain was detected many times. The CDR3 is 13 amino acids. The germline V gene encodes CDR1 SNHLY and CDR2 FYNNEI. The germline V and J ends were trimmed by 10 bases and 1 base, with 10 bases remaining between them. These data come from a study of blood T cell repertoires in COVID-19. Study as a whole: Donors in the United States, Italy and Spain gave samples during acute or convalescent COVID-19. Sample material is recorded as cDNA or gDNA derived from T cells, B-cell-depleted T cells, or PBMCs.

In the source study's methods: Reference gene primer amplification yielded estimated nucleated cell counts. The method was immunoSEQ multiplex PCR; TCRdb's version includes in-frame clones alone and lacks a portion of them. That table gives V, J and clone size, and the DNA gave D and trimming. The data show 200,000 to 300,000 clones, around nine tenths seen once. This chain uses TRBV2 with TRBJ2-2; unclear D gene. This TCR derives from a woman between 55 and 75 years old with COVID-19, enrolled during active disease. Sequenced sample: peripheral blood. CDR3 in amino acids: CATRYGNTGELFF. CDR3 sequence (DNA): TGTGCCACCCGATACGGGAACACCGGGGAGCTGTTTTTT.